Listed below are T cell receptor beta chains from one sample, sequenced in a study of T cell responses to AZD1222 COVID-19 vaccine. TCRdb keeps only in-frame clones here, not all; method: immunoSEQ multiplex PCR. The sample holds about 150,000 clones, roughly nine tenths seen once. The input for sequencing was peripheral blood, taken 28 days after the second AZD1222 dose. These receptors all come from an adult who received the AZD1222 COVID-19 vaccine. CDR3s include the opening cysteine and the closing phenylalanine or tryptophan. D genes are given only for firm matches. Size values are once, few and many counts, or a class for expanded clones, and some rows have none.

>TRBJ1-5|NA|NA|TRBV21-1
CASSKQKGRHQPQHF
TGTGCCAGCAGCAAACAGAAAGGCAGACATCAGCCCCAGCATTTT
>TRBJ1-5|NA|NA|TRBV3-1/TRBV3-2
CASSPRQSNQPQHF
TGTGCCAGCAGTCCAAGGCAGTCGAATCAGCCCCAGCATTTT
>TRBJ2-7|NA|NA|TRBV14
CASSLTHGHGEVF
TGTGCCAGCAGCCTCACCCACGGACACGGGGAGGTGTTC
>TRBJ2-3|NA|NA|TRBV24-1
CATSTRTYITTDTQYF
TGTGCCACCAGTACCAGGACTTACATCACCACAGATACGCAGTATTTT
>TRBJ1-2|NA|NA|TRBV28
CASSFGVNYGYTF
TGTGCCAGCAGTTTTGGGGTTAACTATGGCTACACCTTC
>TRBJ1-2|TRBD1|NA|TRBV27
CASSLSPGQGARDYGYTF
TGTGCCAGCAGTTTATCACCGGGACAGGGGGCGCGGGACTATGGCTACACCTTC
>TRBJ1-5|TRBD1|once|TRBV28
CASSFLTGVGNQPQHF
TGTGCCAGCAGTTTTTTGACAGGGGTGGGCAATCAGCCCCAGCATTTT
>TRBJ1-1|TRBD1|NA|TRBV19
CASSAPGQGRTEAFF
TGTGCCAGTAGTGCTCCGGGACAGGGGAGGACTGAAGCTTTCTTT
>TRBJ2-1|NA|NA|TRBV6-4
CASSDGLENNEQFF
TGTGCCAGCAGTGACGGTCTCGAGAACAATGAGCAGTTCTTC
>TRBJ2-1|TRBD1|few|TRBV3-1/TRBV3-2
CASSHGQDKGCNEQFF
TGTGCCAGCAGCCATGGACAGGATAAAGGGTGCAATGAGCAGTTCTTC
>TRBJ1-2|NA|NA|TRBV19
CASSIRGKRSNYGYTF
TGTGCCAGTAGTATTCGGGGAAAGCGTTCTAACTATGGCTACACCTTC
>TRBJ1-5|TRBD1|NA|TRBV12-3/TRBV12-4
CASSLTGDQPQHF
TGTGCCAGCAGTTTAACAGGGGATCAGCCCCAGCATTTT
>TRBJ1-2|NA|NA|TRBV18
CASSREIYGYTF
TGTGCCAGCTCACGAGAGATCTATGGCTACACCTTC